Shown below are 27 T cell receptor beta chains from a single sample sequenced in a study of post-analysis software for immune sequencing data. Study outcomes and limitations: Roughly 5 TRBV segments, TRBV5-6, TRBV5-1 and TRBV20-1 among them, were found more frequent in patients than controls.

Incorporated into the TCR beta cDNA libraries were unique molecular identifiers, which served to reduce PCR and sequencing biases. Via MiXCR, TCRdb re-called the PCR reads, giving one row per CDR3 protein. The sample consists of about 560,000 distinct CDR3 sequences, 40% to 50% of them appearing once. No cognate antigen is known for these TCRs. Sequenced input: blood. The receptors here all came from a girl aged 5-17 years with multiple sclerosis.

This clonotype turned up a few times. The CDR3 sequence is CSVEDKGGPSEQYF. The CDR3 DNA sequence: TGCAGCGTTGAAGACAAGGGGGGTCCCTCCGAGCAGTACTTC. The rearrangement uses TRBV29-1 and TRBJ2-7; perhaps D is TRBD1 or TRBD2 (6 bases each). This CDR3 is 14 amino acids long. The ends were cut back, 0 bases at V and 6 bases at J, with 15 bases in the middle. The germline CDR1 and CDR2 sequences are SQVTM and ANQGSEA.

Note on this clonotype: At one of its ends the junction is not consistent with the germline gene, which may arise from a read error. The rearrangement uses TRBV5-1 and TRBJ2-7, with D perhaps TRBD2 (6 bases). The CDR3 consists of 13 residues. CDR1 and CDR2 (germline): SGHRS, YFSETQ. The CDR3 loop is CAGSSCGEDEQYF. The CDR3 nucleotides read TGCGCCGGCAGCTCTTGTGGGGAGGACGAGCAGTACTTC.

This clonotype was observed many times. V is TRBV10-3 and J is TRBJ2-7; 7 bases line up with TRBD1. V gave up 11 bases and J gave up 5 bases; unmatched junction bases: 9. The CDR3 runs 12 residues. Per germline, CDR1 ENHRY and CDR2 SYGVKD. CDR3 sequence: CAAKTGSHEQYF. CDR3 in DNA: TGTGCCGCGAAGACAGGGTCCCACGAGCAGTACTTC.

This clonotype has just a few counts. This sequence joins TRBV10-3 and TRBJ2-1, with 12 bases lining up with TRBD1. Trimming took 11 bases from V and 10 from J; bases not matched to a gene: 12. CDR1 is ENHRY, CDR2 SYGVKD, per germline. The CDR3 is 14 residues long. CDR3 loop: CASLGDRGLSEQFF. The CDR3 DNA reads TGTGCCTCCTTGGGGGACAGGGGGCTCTCGGAGCAGTTCTTC.

The V call is TRBV12-3 or TRBV12-4, the J call TRBJ1-2; D unclear. V was trimmed by 3 bases and J by 0 bases, leaving 2 bases between them. CDR3 length: 12 amino acids. The DNA for the CDR3 is TGTGCCAGCAGTTTCCCTAACTATGGCTACACCTTC. Its translation: CASSFPNYGYTF.

The V call is TRBV4-1, the J call TRBJ1-2; D is ambiguous. The CDR3 covers 15 residues. The V gene lost 1 base and the J gene lost 7 bases, with 16 bases spanning the gap. The germline V gene has CDR1 MGHRA and CDR2 YSYEKL. In nucleotides, the CDR3 is TGCGCCAGCAGCCAAGGCTGGTTTAGTGGTGGTGGCTACACCTTC. This gives the protein CASSQGWFSGGGYTF.

Ten or more counts support this clonotype. The chain combines TRBV7-9 with TRBJ2-1; D is perhaps TRBD2 (6 bases). The CDR3 spans 16 residues. Per germline, CDR1 SEHNR and CDR2 FQNEAQ (reference sequence). V was shortened by 3 bases and J by 0 bases, with 12 bases between the two germline ends. CDR3 nucleotides: TGTGCCAGCAGCTTGGTGGGGGGTAGCTCCTACAATGAGCAGTTCTTC. Its protein is CASSLVGGSSYNEQFF.

This clonotype occurred a few times. The chain recombines TRBV5-6 with TRBJ2-7, with 8 nucleotides matching TRBD1. Germline lookup yields CDR1 SGHDT and CDR2 YYEEEE. This CDR3 contains 16 residues. V lost 0 bases, J lost 0 bases, and 5 bases stayed unmatched. CDR3 coding DNA: TGTGCCAGCAGCTTGGTCCGGGACAGGAGCTCCTACGAGCAGTACTTC. This encodes CASSLVRDRSSYEQYF.

There are a few counts of this clonotype. The chain carries TRBV10-3 and TRBJ2-7, with 7 bases fitting TRBD1. J lost 0 bases, V lost 2 bases, and 4 bases had no gene match. Per the germline V gene, CDR1 is ENHRY and CDR2 is SYGVKD. The CDR3 runs 15 residues. In DNA form, the CDR3 reads TGTGCCATCAGTGAGGGGACAGTATACTCCTACGAGCAGTACTTC. Protein sequence: CAISEGTVYSYEQYF.

V gene TRBV7-9 combines with J gene TRBJ1-4; 7 nucleotides agree with TRBD1. Germline CDR1 SEHNR, CDR2 FQNEAQ (reference sequence). This CDR3 has 16 amino acids. Trimming cost V 0 bases and J 8 bases; bases outside gene matches: 9. The CDR3 is CASSLALEGAEEKLFF. CDR3 coding DNA: TGTGCCAGCAGCTTAGCCCTCGAGGGGGCAGAAGAAAAACTGTTTTTT.

This chain connects TRBV12-3 or TRBV12-4 to TRBJ1-5; perhaps TRBD1 as D (6 bases). The germline V and J ends were trimmed by 8 bases and 4 bases, with 18 bases remaining between them. The CDR3 is 15 residues long. The CDR3 region is CASRAPGQPNQPQHF. In DNA form, the CDR3 reads TGTGCCAGCCGAGCTCCGGGACAACCGAATCAGCCCCAGCATTTT.

The V gene is TRBV19, the J gene TRBJ2-7; 7 bases are shared with TRBD1. The CDR3 totals 15 residues. J was trimmed by 5 bases and V by 1 base; bases with no gene match: 8. Germline assignment: CDR1 LNHDA and CDR2 SQIVND (reference sequence). CDR3 in DNA: TGTGCCAGTAGTATAGTAGTAGGGGGCGCGGACGAGCAGTACTTC. It is translated as CASSIVVGGADEQYF.

The DNA of the CDR3 is TGCAGTGCTAGATGGGAAACGGGCTATGGCTACACCTTC. Protein product: CSARWETGYGYTF. This rearrangement joins TRBV20-1 to TRBJ1-2; no reliable D call. V lost 2 bases, J lost 4 bases, and 11 bases lay in between. The CDR3 is made up of 13 amino acids. Germline lookup yields CDR1 DFQATT and CDR2 SNEGSKA (reference sequence).

This clonotype was picked up a small number of times. The chain couples TRBV20-1 to TRBJ2-5; the match to TRBD2 covers 10 bases. The junction had 11 bases not matched to a gene; V was cut back by 5 bases and J by 5 bases. This CDR3 region has 15 residues. Per the germline V gene, CDR1 is DFQATT and CDR2 is SNEGSKA (reference sequence). The CDR3 spells CSAGRQLAGWETQYF. CDR3 DNA sequence: TGCAGTGCTGGTCGTCAACTAGCGGGATGGGAGACCCAGTACTTC.

V is TRBV12-3 or TRBV12-4 and J is TRBJ1-2, with TRBD1 as a possible D gene (5 bases). This CDR3 is built from 12 residues. The germline V and J ends were trimmed by 3 bases and 5 bases, with 7 bases remaining between them. The DNA for the CDR3 is TGTGCCAGCAGTTTGCGACAGTATGGCTACACCTTC. This gives the protein CASSLRQYGYTF.

This chain joins TRBV7-2 and TRBJ1-1, with unresolved D. The CDR3 is 15 residues long. Trimming pared 5 bases from V and 0 bases from J, leaving 13 bases between. Germline V CDR1 and CDR2: SGHTA, FQGNSA. CDR3 in DNA: TGTGCCAGCAGCCCCCCGTCAGGCTTGAACACTGAAGCTTTCTTT. Its protein product is CASSPPSGLNTEAFF. Full variable domain (rest looked up from reference TRBV7-2 and TRBJ1-1): GAGVSQSPSNKVTEKGKDVELRCDPISGHTALYWYRQSLGQGLEFLIYFQGNSAPDKSGLPSDRFSAERTGGSVSTLTIQRTQQEDSAVYLCASSPPSGLNTEAFFGQGTRLTVV.

This chain connects TRBV7-2 to TRBJ1-4; 7 nucleotides align to TRBD1. CDR3 length equals 16 residues. CDR1 and CDR2 from the germline V gene are SGHTA and FQGNSA. The V gene end was trimmed by 4 bases and the J gene end by 5 bases; junction bases not matched to a gene: 10. The CDR3, as DNA: TGTGCCAGCAGCTCCCTGGGACAGTTTTTAAATGAAAAACTGTTTTTT. It encodes CASSSLGQFLNEKLFF.

This clonotype has more than one count but fewer than ten. V is TRBV12-3 or TRBV12-4 and J is TRBJ1-2, with D uncertain. V shed 5 bases and J shed 4 bases, with 11 bases lying between them. CDR3 length equals 13 residues. The CDR3, as DNA: TGTGCCAGCAGTCAAACAGCTACCTATGGCTACACCTTC. It encodes CASSQTATYGYTF.

The chain is built from TRBV28 and TRBJ1-1; TRBD1 aligns across 9 bases. CDR1 is MDHEN and CDR2 is SYDVKM in the germline V gene. The CDR3 extends over 15 amino acids. After removal of 5 bases from V and 2 bases from J, the junction contained 6 bases not matched to a gene. CDR3 sequence (DNA): TGTGCCAGCAGTCGACTGGACAGGGGCAACACTGAAGCTTTCTTT. It encodes CASSRLDRGNTEAFF. The full variable domain, in which reference TRBV28 and TRBJ1-1 provide the parts outside the CDR3, is DVKVTQSSRYLVKRTGEKVFLECVQDMDHENMFWYRQDPGLGLRLIYFSYDVKMKEKGDIPEGYSVSREKKERFSLILESASTNQTSMYLCASSRLDRGNTEAFFGQGTRLTVV.

This clonotype was counted between two and nine times. The chain combines TRBV10-3 with TRBJ2-7, with TRBD2 matching over 8 bases. CDR1 and CDR2 (germline): ENHRY, SYGVKD. The CDR3 extends over 14 amino acids. The trim removed 3 bases at V and 2 bases at J, leaving 3 bases unmatched. The CDR3 DNA sequence: TGTGCCATCAGTGAATCGGGGGGGCCCTACGAGCAGTACTTC. Protein: CAISESGGPYEQYF.

This clonotype was seen a handful of times. V and J are TRBV29-1 and TRBJ2-5; TRBD2 agrees at 14 bases. V was clipped by 6 bases and J by 5 bases; unmatched bases: 17. Looked up from germline, CDR1 is SQVTM and CDR2 is ANQGSEA. The CDR3 totals 18 residues. CDR3 protein: CSVYSGTSGGGRLETQYF. In DNA form, the CDR3 reads TGCAGCGTCTACTCCGGGACTAGCGGGGGAGGACGGCTGGAGACCCAGTACTTC.

V is TRBV10-3 and J is TRBJ1-1, with D uncertain. V lost 0 bases and J lost 5, with 16 bases in between. CDR1 is ENHRY, CDR2 SYGVKD, per germline. The length of the CDR3 is 16 residues. The CDR3 sequence: CAISESDRTGNTEAFF. The CDR3 DNA is TGTGCCATCAGTGAGTCTGACCGAACGGGGAATACTGAAGCTTTCTTT.

The chain couples TRBV4-1 to TRBJ2-6, with D hard to call. The CDR3 extends over 15 amino acids. Germline V gene lookup returns CDR1 MGHRA and CDR2 YSYEKL. V was clipped by 1 base and J by 0 bases, with 4 bases between them. The CDR3 protein is CASSQAGSGANVLTF. The CDR3 region has the DNA TGCGCCAGCAGCCAAGCGGGCTCTGGGGCCAACGTCCTGACTTTC.

For the CDR3, the DNA is TGTGCCAGCAGTGGGACGGGACTAGCCTACGAGCAGTACTTC. Residues: CASSGTGLAYEQYF. V gene TRBV25-1 combines with J gene TRBJ2-7; 8 bases match TRBD2. Germline V CDR1 and CDR2: MGHDK, SYGVNS. V gave up 4 bases and J gave up 2 bases; unmatched junction bases: 4. CDR3 size: 14 residues.

The rearrangement joins TRBV30 to TRBJ2-7; no definite D call. Germline V gene data show CDR1 as GTSNPN and CDR2 as SVGIG (reference sequence). This CDR3 is built from 12 residues. The germline V and J ends were trimmed by 1 base and 3 bases, with 7 bases remaining between them. The CDR3 loop reads CAWSAINYEQYF. CDR3 bases: TGTGCCTGGAGTGCAATCAACTACGAGCAGTACTTC.

The chain joins TRBV20-1 to TRBJ2-1; 8 nucleotides align to TRBD2. The CDR3 spans 12 residues. Per germline, CDR1 DFQATT and CDR2 SNEGSKA (reference sequence). CDR3 coding DNA: TGCAGGGCCGGGGGGGGGTACAATGAGCAGTTCTTC. Translated: CRAGGGYNEQFF.

This chain links TRBV2 with TRBJ2-5; TRBD2 matches 7 bases. The CDR3 covers 15 residues. V shed 3 bases, J shed 4 bases, and the junction held 8 bases outside the gene matches. Germline V gene data show CDR1 as SNHLY and CDR2 as FYNNEI. This CDR3 reads CASSDRGLTLETQYF. The CDR3 coding sequence is TGTGCCAGCAGTGACCGGGGACTAACCCTAGAGACCCAGTACTTC.